This section outlines one T cell receptor beta chain sequence together with its context. CDR1 and CDR2 (germline): SGHVS, FNYEAQ. Trimming removed 3 bases from V and 2 bases from J, with 17 bases in between. The CDR3 runs 17 residues. This sample was included in a study of blood T cell repertoires in COVID-19. Those enrolled in Seattle joined during active infection and were followed longitudinally afterward. Measured with immunoSEQ multiplex PCR; TCRdb has only the in-frame clones, and not every one. In the table there are more than 250,000 clones, around 88% of which are singletons. Sequenced: peripheral blood. The rearrangement uses TRBV7-6 and TRBJ2-1; maybe TRBD2 (5 bases). This TCR was recovered from a woman aged 25 to 39 with COVID-19, enrolled during active disease. The CDR3: CASSFSGGGYPYNEQFF. DNA for the CDR3: TGTGCCAGCAGCTTTTCCGGAGGCGGGTATCCCTACAATGAGCAGTTCTTC.